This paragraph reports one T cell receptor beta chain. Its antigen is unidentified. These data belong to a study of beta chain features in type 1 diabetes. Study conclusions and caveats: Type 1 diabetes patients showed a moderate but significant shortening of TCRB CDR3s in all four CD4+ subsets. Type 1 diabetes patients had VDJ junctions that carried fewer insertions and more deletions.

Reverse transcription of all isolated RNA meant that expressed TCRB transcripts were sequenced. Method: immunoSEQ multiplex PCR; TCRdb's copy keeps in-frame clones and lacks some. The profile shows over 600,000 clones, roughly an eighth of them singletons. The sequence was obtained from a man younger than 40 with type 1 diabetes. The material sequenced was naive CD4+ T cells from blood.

The CDR3 DNA is TGCGCCAGCAGCTTGCAGGGACAGGGTCATCAGCCCCAGCATTTT. The encoded protein is CASSLQGQGHQPQHF. The chain links TRBV5-1 to TRBJ1-5; 9 nucleotides match TRBD1. The V gene end was trimmed by 1 base and the J gene end by 5 bases; junction bases not matched to a gene: 4. CDR3 size: 15 residues. Per the germline V gene, CDR1 is SGHRS and CDR2 is YFSETQ.